The rows below give T cell receptor beta chains drawn from one sample of a study of T-cell memory formation after mild COVID-19. Using its own MiXCR run on the 5' RACE reads, TCRdb lists one record per CDR3 protein. The sample records about 320,000 distinct CDR3 sequences, 13% to 15% being singletons. The source material was PBMCs or a T cell subset sorted from them (not recorded which). These TCRs come from a man aged 18 to 30 who had mild COVID-19 (a few samples of this study predate the infection). Cell type and time point are not known. Both conserved end residues are part of each CDR3. D genes are given only for firm matches. Not all rows give a size; the values are once, few, many and, for expanded clones, a class.

TRBV5-6,TRBJ2-7,few,NA,TGTGCCAGCAGCGCAAGGCCGGACGGCTACTCCCTAGGCGAGCAGTACTTC,CASSARPDGYSLGEQYF
TRBV6-6,TRBJ1-6,NA,NA,TGTGCCACTCAACTACGGGGCCAGGGTTCACCCCTCCACTTT,CATQLRGQGSPLHF
TRBV6-5,TRBJ1-1,few,NA,TGTGCCAGCAGTTACTCAACCGACAGAACCACTGAAGCTTTCTTT,CASSYSTDRTTEAFF
TRBV29-1,TRBJ2-7,NA,NA,TGCAGCGCCCGAAGGGGAACCTACGAGCAGTACTTC,CSARRGTYEQYF
TRBV4-3,TRBJ2-1,NA,TRBD2,TGCGCCAGCAGCCAAGACTCGCGGGGGGGTAGGGATGAGCAGTTCTTC,CASSQDSRGGRDEQFF
TRBV4-2,TRBJ2-1,few,TRBD2,TGTGCCAGCAGCCAGGTAGCGGGGTCCGGCTCCTACAATGAGCAGTTCTTC,CASSQVAGSGSYNEQFF
TRBV4-3,TRBJ1-2,few,NA,TGCGCCAGCAGCCAAGCGCCGTCAGGCACCTATTCTGGCTACACCTTC,CASSQAPSGTYSGYTF
TRBV11-3,TRBJ2-5,many,NA,TGTGCCAGCAGCCCCGGCCTGCGGCTGGGAGAGACCCAGTACTTC,CASSPGLRLGETQYF
TRBV12-3/TRBV12-4,TRBJ2-3,NA,NA,TGTGCCAGCAACGTCGGGACCCCCGATACGCAGTATTTT,CASNVGTPDTQYF
TRBV3-1,TRBJ2-5,many,NA,TGTGCCAGCAGCCGCGGAACTCAGACCCAGTACTTC,CASSRGTQTQYF
TRBV5-1,TRBJ2-1,many,TRBD1,TGCGCCAGCAGCTCCACGGGACAGAATTACAATGAGCAGTTCTTC,CASSSTGQNYNEQFF
TRBV7-2,TRBJ2-3,few,NA,TGTGCCAGCAGCTTAGACAGGGAGCCCCCCACAGATACGCAGTATTTT,CASSLDREPPTDTQYF
TRBV6-1,TRBJ1-1,NA,TRBD1,TGTGCCAGCAGTGGGGGACAGGTCCTGAACACTGAAGCTTTCTTT,CASSGGQVLNTEAFF
TRBV19,TRBJ1-1,few,NA,TGTGCCAGTAGTATCCGGCAGGGGAGGGATACTGAAGCTTTCTTT,CASSIRQGRDTEAFF
TRBV20-1,TRBJ2-3,NA,NA,TGCAGTGCTAGAGATCGTGCGACAGATACGCAGTATTTT,CSARDRATDTQYF
TRBV4-1,TRBJ1-2,few,NA,TGCGCCAGCAGCCAAGATAAGGGGGGCCATGGCTACACCTTC,CASSQDKGGHGYTF
TRBV29-1,TRBJ1-1,NA,NA,TGCAGCGTTGGGGAATTCGAAGGCGCTTTCTTT,CSVGEFEGAFF
TRBV5-4,TRBJ2-2,few,TRBD2,TGTGCCAGCAGAGACGTGAGCGGGGACACCGGGGAGCTGTTTTTT,CASRDVSGDTGELFF
TRBV24-1,TRBJ1-1,few,NA,TGTGCCCCGCCGGGGGGAGACACTGAAGCTTTCTTT,CAPPGGDTEAFF
TRBV4-3,TRBJ2-7,few,TRBD1,TGCGCCAGCAGCCAGGCGGGACAGGGGTTCGAGCAGTACTTC,CASSQAGQGFEQYF
TRBV28,TRBJ2-1,NA,NA,TGTGCCAGCAGTTTAAGCGCCCCCCCTAATGAGCAGTTCTTC,CASSLSAPPNEQFF
TRBV5-6,TRBJ1-2,NA,NA,TGTGCCAGCAGCTTGGATCGACAGAGCTATGGCTACACCTTC,CASSLDRQSYGYTF
TRBV29-1,TRBJ2-2,NA,TRBD2,TGCAGCGTTGCCCTAGCGGGGGACAACACCGGGGAGCTGTTTTTT,CSVALAGDNTGELFF
TRBV12-5,TRBJ2-3,few,NA,TGTGCTGAAGTCACGGGGAGAGGGGAAGATACGCAGTATTTT,CAEVTGRGEDTQYF
TRBV12-3/TRBV12-4,TRBJ2-5,few,TRBD1,TGTGCCAGCAGCCGAGATACAGGGGAGGAGACCCAGTACTTC,CASSRDTGEETQYF
TRBV4-3,TRBJ2-3,many,TRBD2,TGCGCCAGCAGCCACGGCCGGGGGGTGAGCACAGATACGCAGTATTTT,CASSHGRGVSTDTQYF
TRBV7-8,TRBJ2-7,few,TRBD1,TGTGCCAGCATCTTAGTCCCAGGGGGCTCCTACGAGCAGTACTTC,CASILVPGGSYEQYF
TRBV28,TRBJ2-5,NA,TRBD2,TGTGCCAGCAGACGGGGACTACTAGAGACCCAGTACTTC,CASRRGLLETQYF
TRBV5-1,TRBJ2-3,NA,NA,TGCGCCAGCAGCTTGGTACTACTCACAGATACGCAGTATTTT,CASSLVLLTDTQYF
TRBV28,TRBJ2-6,NA,NA,TGTGCCAGCAGTTTGAAGGCAGCCGGGGCCAACGTCCTGACTTTC,CASSLKAAGANVLTF
TRBV28,TRBJ2-1,NA,NA,TGTGCCAGCTCCCTCCCCCTACCCAATGAGCAGTTCTTC,CASSLPLPNEQFF
TRBV4-1,TRBJ1-6,few,NA,TGCGCCAGCAGTCGAAGCAGGGTCGGGGATTCACCCCTCCACTTT,CASSRSRVGDSPLHF
TRBV12-3/TRBV12-4,TRBJ2-1,NA,NA,TGTGCCAGCAGTTCTCCGCCCTCGGAGCAGTTCTTC,CASSSPPSEQFF
TRBV12-3/TRBV12-4,TRBJ2-1,NA,TRBD2,TGTGCCAGCAGTACGGGACTAGCGGTCTACAATGAGCAGTTCTTC,CASSTGLAVYNEQFF
TRBV30,TRBJ2-5,few,TRBD1,TGTGCCTGGAGGGAGACAGGGGCTATGGTGGAGACCCAGTACTTC,CAWRETGAMVETQYF
TRBV6-1,TRBJ1-1,few,NA,TGTGCCAGCAATCGAGGAGGAGGGCGTGAAGCTTTCTTT,CASNRGGGREAFF
TRBV20-1,TRBJ2-1,NA,NA,TGCAGTGCTTTACCGGGGGCGAATGAGCAGTTCTTC,CSALPGANEQFF
TRBV9,TRBJ2-1,NA,TRBD2,TGTGCCAGCAGCGTCCGGGACTACTACAATGAGCAGTTCTTC,CASSVRDYYNEQFF
TRBV9,TRBJ2-2,NA,NA,TGTGCCAGCAGCATCAGGGTTGGGGGGGAGCTGTTTTTT,CASSIRVGGELFF
TRBV9,TRBJ2-1,NA,TRBD2,TGTGCCAGCAGCCCCCACCCGTCGTCCGGGACGGGGGGTTACAATGAGCAGTTCTTC,CASSPHPSSGTGGYNEQFF
TRBV4-3,TRBJ1-3,NA,TRBD1,TGCGCCAGCAGCCAAGATCGGTGGGACAGACCATCCTCTGGAAACACCATATATTTT,CASSQDRWDRPSSGNTIYF
TRBV9,TRBJ1-1,NA,NA,TGTGCCAGCAGCGTACGGGACGGAGAAGAAGCTTTCTTT,CASSVRDGEEAFF
TRBV27,TRBJ1-6,few,NA,TGTGCCAGCAGTTATTGGAATTCACCCCTCCACTTT,CASSYWNSPLHF
TRBV28,TRBJ2-3,few,TRBD2,TGTGCCAGCGGGACTAGCAATCAAGATACGCAGTATTTT,CASGTSNQDTQYF
TRBV27,TRBJ2-7,NA,TRBD2,TGTGCCAGCAGCCCCCTTAGCGGGCAGCTCTACGAGCAGTACTTC,CASSPLSGQLYEQYF
TRBV12-3/TRBV12-4,TRBJ2-3,many,NA,TGTGCCAGCAGGGCCAAGGAGGGGTACCGCACAGATACGCAGTATTTT,CASRAKEGYRTDTQYF
TRBV7-2,TRBJ1-5,NA,NA,TGTGCCAGCAGCAAGGGAGCCGGTGGCCAGCCCCAGCATTTT,CASSKGAGGQPQHF
TRBV29-1,TRBJ2-1,many,NA,TGCAGCGTTGAAGAAATGCTTGTAGGGCCTGAGCAGTTCTTC,CSVEEMLVGPEQFF
TRBV15,TRBJ2-3,many,NA,TGTGCCACCAGCGGATGGGACCTCACAGATACGCAGTATTTT,CATSGWDLTDTQYF
TRBV5-1,TRBJ2-1,many,TRBD1,TGCGCCAGCTACCCCGGGACAGGGGGTGAAGATGAGCAGTTCTTC,CASYPGTGGEDEQFF
TRBV7-2,TRBJ2-3,few,TRBD2,TGTGCCAGCGGGGCTAGCGGGGGTGTAGATACGCAGTATTTT,CASGASGGVDTQYF